The next 19 T cell receptor beta chains were all read from a single sample in a study of blood T cell repertoires in COVID-19. TCRdb's copy holds only in-frame clones and misses some; the assay was immunoSEQ multiplex PCR. The table has under 400,000 clones, roughly 90% seen once. Sequenced material: peripheral blood. These receptors were collected from a woman aged 25 to 45 with COVID-19, enrolled during active disease.

The chain is built from TRBV15 and TRBJ1-2; 8 nucleotides agree with TRBD1. This CDR3 is 15 amino acids long. The junction had 9 bases not matched to a gene; V was cut back by 5 bases and J by 4 bases. Germline CDR1 and CDR2: LNHNV and YYDKDF (reference sequence). The CDR3 loop reads CATSPRTGYVYGYTF. CDR3 sequence (DNA): TGTGCCACCAGCCCCAGGACAGGGTATGTCTATGGCTACACCTTC.

This clone was observed a single time. This chain uses TRBV6-5 with TRBJ2-7; 8 bases line up with TRBD2. V was pared by 6 bases and J by 3 bases, with 10 bases of the junction left unmatched. The CDR3 totals 15 residues. Per the germline V gene, CDR1 is MNHEY and CDR2 is SVGAGI. As DNA, the CDR3 is TGTGCCAGCAGCCGAGCGGGAGAATCCGGCTACGAGCAGTACTTC. Amino acids: CASSRAGESGYEQYF.

As to this clone: Germline is not matched at one junction end, which may reflect a read error. The V gene is TRBV7-3, the J gene TRBJ2-7; D may be TRBD1 (6 bases). The CDR3 is made up of 12 amino acids. The V gene's germline CDR1 is SGHTA and CDR2 FQGTGA. CDR3 loop: CDMEGGPYEQYF. CDR3 sequence (DNA): TGCGATATGGAAGGGGGTCCCTACGAGCAGTACTTC.

This rearrangement joins TRBV30 to TRBJ2-2; 10 nucleotides match TRBD1. V lost 0 bases and J lost 5; bases outside the gene matches: 3. CDR1 and CDR2 (germline): GTSNPN, SVGIG (reference sequence). The CDR3 has 15 residues. In nucleotides, the CDR3 is TGTGCCTGGAGTGTACGGGACAGGGGTACCGGGGAGCTGTTTTTT. This translates into CAWSVRDRGTGELFF.

The genes are TRBV19 and TRBJ2-1; a possible D gene is TRBD1 (7 bases). The CDR3 totals 17 residues. Trimming pared 3 bases from V and 7 bases from J, leaving 22 bases between. Germline loops: CDR1 LNHDA, CDR2 SQIVND (reference sequence). This chain's CDR3 is CASSIVGWEAGGNEQFF. In nucleotides, the CDR3 is TGTGCCAGTAGTATCGTGGGGTGGGAGGCAGGGGGGAATGAGCAGTTCTTC.

This chain uses TRBV6-5 with TRBJ1-1; perhaps TRBD1 as D (5 bases). The V and J ends lost 6 bases and 7 bases respectively, with 9 bases between them. Germline CDR1 is MNHEY and CDR2 is SVGAGI. CDR3 size: 11 residues. The CDR3 sequence: CASSQDSEAFF. The CDR3 DNA reads as TGTGCCAGCAGCCAAGACAGTGAAGCTTTCTTT.

This chain joins TRBV9 and TRBJ2-3, with TRBD2 identical over 8 bases. Germline CDR1 reads SGDLS; CDR2 reads YYNGEE. The CDR3 has 14 amino acids. J was trimmed by 6 bases and V by 6 bases; bases with no gene match: 9. CDR3: CASNPGGGKDTQYF. CDR3 nucleotide sequence: TGTGCCAGCAACCCGGGAGGGGGGAAGGATACGCAGTATTTT.

This clone was seen only once. CDR3 nucleotide sequence: TGTGCCAGCAGCCACAGCGGGAGTAGAGAGACCCAGTACTTC. It yields the protein CASSHSGSRETQYF. The V call is TRBV3-1 (or the pseudogene TRBV3-2), the J call TRBJ2-5; the match to TRBD2 covers 8 bases. The J segment lost 4 bases and the V segment lost 3 bases, leaving 4 bases of the junction unmatched. The CDR3 runs 14 residues. Germline lookup yields CDR1 LGHDT and CDR2 YNNKEL (reference sequence).

This clone occurred once. The rearrangement joins TRBV20-1 to TRBJ2-5; D might be TRBD2 (5 bases). Per the germline V gene, CDR1 is DFQATT and CDR2 is SNEGSKA (reference sequence). The CDR3 runs to 14 residues. V lost 3 bases and J 2 bases, leaving 13 bases between the germline ends. CDR3 sequence (DNA): TGCAGTGCTAGTTGGCTAGCCTCGCAAGAGACCCAGTACTTC. Translating gives CSASWLASQETQYF.

The chain has TRBV25-1 and TRBJ2-2; D is possibly TRBD2 (5 bases). The germline V and J ends were trimmed by 3 bases and 7 bases, with 15 bases remaining between them. The length of the CDR3 is 15 residues. Germline V gene lookup returns CDR1 MGHDK and CDR2 SYGVNS. CDR3 nucleotides: TGTGCCAGCAGTGATGGCAGACGGGGTCTCGGGGAGCTGTTTTTT. This codes for CASSDGRRGLGELFF.

The V call is TRBV19, the J call TRBJ2-7; tentative D call: TRBD1 (6 bases). Trimming removed 8 bases from V and 3 bases from J, with 14 bases in between. CDR1 LNHDA and CDR2 SQIVND come from the germline V gene (reference sequence). The CDR3 is made up of 13 amino acids. The CDR3 DNA reads TGTGCCAGTCGGGACACCGGATTCTACGAGCAGTACTTC. It is translated as CASRDTGFYEQYF.

This clone is a singleton in its sample. This sequence joins TRBV9 and TRBJ2-1; TRBD1 is a possible D gene (5 bases). CDR3 length equals 15 residues. Germline V CDR1 and CDR2: SGDLS, YYNGEE. Between the trimmed V and J ends, which lost 4 bases and 4 bases, there was a span of 15 bases. CDR3 DNA sequence: TGTGCCAGCAGCATTCAGGGCTACCTTTACAATGAGCAGTTCTTC. This encodes CASSIQGYLYNEQFF.

The chain recombines TRBV11-3 with TRBJ1-2; TRBD1 matches 10 bases. V shed 6 bases and J 4 bases; nucleotides not matched to a gene: 11. Germline assignment: CDR1 SGHNT and CDR2 YENEEA. This CDR3 has 16 amino acids. The CDR3 DNA sequence: TGTGCCAGCAGTTCCTCGACAGGGGGCTACACCTATGGCTACACCTTC. This sequence encodes CASSSSTGGYTYGYTF.

V gene TRBV3-1 (or the pseudogene TRBV3-2) combines with J gene TRBJ1-1, with unresolved D. Trimming stripped 8 bases from V and 10 bases from J, with 11 bases between. CDR1 is LGHDT, CDR2 YNNKEL, per germline (reference sequence). This CDR3 spans 10 amino acids. CDR3 region: CASGTGRAFF. The CDR3 coding sequence is TGTGCCAGCGGTACTGGTAGAGCTTTCTTT.

The genes are TRBV20-1 and TRBJ1-3, with a tentative D call TRBD1 (5 bases). Looked up from germline, CDR1 is DFQATT and CDR2 is SNEGSKA (reference sequence). The CDR3 consists of 14 residues. With 3 bases removed from V and 3 bases from J, the gap between germline ends came to 12 bases. The DNA for the CDR3 is TGCAGTGCTAGTCTAGGGGCAGGTGGAAACACCATATATTTT. It encodes CSASLGAGGNTIYF.

This chain joins TRBV7-8 and TRBJ2-7, with a possible D match to TRBD2 (6 bases). The CDR3 spans 16 residues. V shed 1 base and J shed 4 bases, with 17 bases lying between them. CDR1 and CDR2 (germline): SGHVS, FQNEAQ. The CDR3 coding sequence is TGTGCCAGCAGCTTAGACCCCCTAAGGAGGGATTACGAGCAGTACTTC. It encodes CASSLDPLRRDYEQYF.

The chain employs TRBV7-9 and TRBJ1-1, with a tentative D call TRBD1 (5 bases). Per the germline V gene, CDR1 is SEHNR and CDR2 is FQNEAQ (reference sequence). Trimming cost V 5 bases and J 4 bases, with 8 bases left between them. This CDR3 is 12 amino acids long. The CDR3 reads CASSRGGTEAFF. In DNA form, the CDR3 reads TGTGCCAGCAGCCGGGGGGGCACTGAAGCTTTCTTT.

Worth noting for this clone: Other DNA variants within this sample encode the same CDR3. The rearrangement joins TRBV3-1 (or the pseudogene TRBV3-2) to TRBJ1-1; 7 bases agree with TRBD1. This CDR3 comprises 12 residues. J lost 10 bases, V lost 2 bases, and 4 bases had no gene match. Per the germline V gene, CDR1 is LGHDT and CDR2 is YNNKEL (reference sequence). CDR3 in amino acids: CASSQSTGPAFF. The CDR3 DNA reads TGTGCCAGCAGCCAATCGACAGGGCCAGCTTTCTTT.

In this sample, this clone turned up a few times. The genes are TRBV7-6 and TRBJ1-2, with a possible D match to TRBD1 (6 bases). V was pared by 4 bases and J by 3 bases, with 15 bases between. In germline, CDR1 is SGHVS, CDR2 FNYEAQ. The CDR3 length is 15 residues. The CDR3: CASSSQGTSDYGYTF. CDR3 DNA sequence: TGTGCCAGCAGCTCCCAGGGGACCTCCGACTATGGCTACACCTTC.